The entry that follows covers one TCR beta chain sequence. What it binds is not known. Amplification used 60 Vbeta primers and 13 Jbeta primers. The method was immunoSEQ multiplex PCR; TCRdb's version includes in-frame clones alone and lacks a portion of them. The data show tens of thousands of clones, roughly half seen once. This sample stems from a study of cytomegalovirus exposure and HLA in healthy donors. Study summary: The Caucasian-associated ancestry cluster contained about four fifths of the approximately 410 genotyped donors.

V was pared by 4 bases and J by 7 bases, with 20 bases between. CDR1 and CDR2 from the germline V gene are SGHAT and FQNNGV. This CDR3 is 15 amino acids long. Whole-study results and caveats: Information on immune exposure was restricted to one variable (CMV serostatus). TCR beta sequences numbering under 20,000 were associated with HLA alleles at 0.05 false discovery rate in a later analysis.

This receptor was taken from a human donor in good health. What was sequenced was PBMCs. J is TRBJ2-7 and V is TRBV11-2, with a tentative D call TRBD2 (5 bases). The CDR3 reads CASSSPGMSSWEQYF. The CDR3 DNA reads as TGTGCCAGCAGCTCGCCCGGGATGTCCTCCTGGGAGCAGTACTTC.